This T cell receptor beta chain is from a study of T cell responses to AZD1222 COVID-19 vaccine. Study-wide findings and caveats: Possibly, clonal diversity was underestimated; donors were largely white British and included more females.

Data came from immunoSEQ multiplex PCR; TCRdb stores just in-frame clones and leaves some out. The sample comprises 77,000 or so clones, approximately 90% of which are singletons, and 6% to 8.5% rests with the top ten. Germline V gene sequence: CDR1 SGHRS, CDR2 YFSETQ. The CDR3 extends over 13 amino acids. About this clone: Its antigen is unknown. At one boundary the junction diverges from the germline segment, which might be a read error.

This TCR was sampled from an adult in good health. The sample here was peripheral blood, taken on day 0 of MenACWY control vaccination. The chain uses TRBV5-1 and TRBJ1-1, with D hard to call. In DNA form, the CDR3 reads TGCGCCAGCACCTTGGGGTCTAACACTGAAGCTTTCTTT. It is translated as CASTLGSNTEAFF.